Sequencing of this T cell receptor beta chain was carried out in a study of shared clonotypes between healthy human individuals. General observations from the study: The sampled material consisted only of blood, and tissue repertoires are likely to differ. Relative to their counterparts shared across all four donors, non-shared clonotypes exhibited diminished generation probabilities.

The naive CD8 population came from CD45RO-negative cells selected for CCR7, without terminally differentiated effector memory CD45RA+ cells. Nashville, Tennessee was home to all donors, who were Caucasian adults. Of note for this clone: The antigen remains undetermined.

Germline V gene data show CDR1 as LNHDA and CDR2 as SQIVND (reference sequence). Germline trimming cut 5 bases from V and 4 bases from J; bases unmatched to any gene: 6. The CDR3 loop spans 15 amino acids. Splitting of each subset's genomic DNA was done evenly across several immunoSEQ plates. Sequenced by immunoSEQ multiplex PCR; TCRdb stores in-frame clones only, minus some. Found here are about 2.1 million clones, roughly 95% of them singletons; the top ten hold around 1.7%. The chain is built from TRBV19 and TRBJ2-1; the match to TRBD2 covers 9 bases. This TCR was sampled from a man aged 18 to 29 in good health. Some clones in this sample may be carry-over from other donors' samples. The sample consisted of naive CD8+ T cells from PBMCs. Here the CDR3 DNA reads TGTGCCAGTAGTCGTGGGCTAGCGGGATACAATGAGCAGTTCTTC. Protein sequence: CASSRGLAGYNEQFF.